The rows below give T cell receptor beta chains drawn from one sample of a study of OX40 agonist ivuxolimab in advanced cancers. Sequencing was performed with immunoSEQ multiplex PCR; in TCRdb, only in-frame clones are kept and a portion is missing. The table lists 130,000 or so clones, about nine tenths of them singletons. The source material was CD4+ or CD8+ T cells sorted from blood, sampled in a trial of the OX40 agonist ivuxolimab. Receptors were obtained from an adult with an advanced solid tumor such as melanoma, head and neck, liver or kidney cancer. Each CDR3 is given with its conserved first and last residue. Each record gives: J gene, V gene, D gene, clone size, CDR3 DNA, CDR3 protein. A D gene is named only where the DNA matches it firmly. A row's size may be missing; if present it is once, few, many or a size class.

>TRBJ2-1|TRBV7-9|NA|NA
TGTGCCAGCAGCCCCCTCCCCTCGACTAGTCGGAATGAGCAGTTCTTC
CASSPLPSTSRNEQFF
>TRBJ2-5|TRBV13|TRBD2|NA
TGTGCCAGCAGCTTAGGTCTGGCGGGAGGAAGAGGAGAGACCCAGTACTTC
CASSLGLAGGRGETQYF
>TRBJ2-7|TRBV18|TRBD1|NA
TGTGCCAGCTCACCGGGACAGGGGCGGCCCTACGAGCAGTACTTC
CASSPGQGRPYEQYF
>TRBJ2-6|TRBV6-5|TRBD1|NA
TGTGCCTCTGGGACAGCCAGCTCTGGGGCCAACGTCCTGACTTTC
CASGTASSGANVLTF
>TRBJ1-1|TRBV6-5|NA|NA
TGTGCCAGCAGCTCGGGGGGGGTGAGCACTGAAGCTTTCTTT
CASSSGGVSTEAFF
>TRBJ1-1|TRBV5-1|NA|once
TGCGCCAGCAGCGCGACAGTAACGAACACTGAAGCTTTCTTT
CASSATVTNTEAFF
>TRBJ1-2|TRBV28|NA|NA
TGTGCCATCATCGACAGGAGCTATGGCTACACCTTC
CAIIDRSYGYTF
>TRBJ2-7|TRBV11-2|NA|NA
TGTGCCAGCAGCTTCGCGTCTTACGAGCAGTACTTC
CASSFASYEQYF
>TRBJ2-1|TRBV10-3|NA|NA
TGTGCCATCAGGACAGGAATCGATGAGCAGTTCTTC
CAIRTGIDEQFF
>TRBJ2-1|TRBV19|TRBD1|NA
TGTGCCAGTCGACGACAGGGCGGAGACAATGAGCAGTTCTTC
CASRRQGGDNEQFF
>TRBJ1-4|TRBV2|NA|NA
TGTGCCAGCAGTGACAGGGCGTTTGCAACTAATGAAAAACTGTTTTTT
CASSDRAFATNEKLFF
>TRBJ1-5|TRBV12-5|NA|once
TGTGCTAGTGGTTTGGGGACTTTCTTTCAGCCCCAGCATTTT
CASGLGTFFQPQHF
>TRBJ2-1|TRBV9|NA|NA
TGTGCCAGCAGCCCGAACACGTACTCCTACAATGAGCAGTTCTTC
CASSPNTYSYNEQFF
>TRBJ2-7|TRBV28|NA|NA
TGTGCCAGCAGTCTTGGTTGGCAGGCCAACGAGCAGTACTTC
CASSLGWQANEQYF
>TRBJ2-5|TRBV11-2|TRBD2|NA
TGTGCCAGCAGCTTAGATCGGCGGACTAGCGGAGAGACCCAGTACTTC
CASSLDRRTSGETQYF
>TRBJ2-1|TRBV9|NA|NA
TGTGCCAGCAGCGTGGACAGTTACAATGAGCAGTTCTTC
CASSVDSYNEQFF
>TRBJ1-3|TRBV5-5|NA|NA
TGTGCCAGCAGCAATACGAGGGCTGGAAACACCATATATTTT
CASSNTRAGNTIYF
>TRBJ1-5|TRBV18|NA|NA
TGTGCCAGCTCACTAACAGGGAATAGCAATCAGCCCCAGCATTTT
CASSLTGNSNQPQHF
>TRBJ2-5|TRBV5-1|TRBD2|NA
TGCGCCAGCAGCTTGGTACCTAGCGGGAAGAGTAGGGGCCAAGAGACCCAGTACTTC
CASSLVPSGKSRGQETQYF
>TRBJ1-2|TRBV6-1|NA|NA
TGTGCCAGCAGCTCCGGGCAGGGCATCCGGGGCGGCTACACCTTC
CASSSGQGIRGGYTF
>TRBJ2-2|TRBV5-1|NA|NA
TGCGCCAGCAGCTTGGGACAGAGAGGTCCGGACACCGGGGAGCTGTTTTTT
CASSLGQRGPDTGELFF
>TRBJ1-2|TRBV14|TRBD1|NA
TGTGCCAGCAGACCCACAGGGGGAGGTGGCTACACCTTC
CASRPTGGGGYTF
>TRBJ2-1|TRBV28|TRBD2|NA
TGTGCCAGCAGTCACCCTAGCGGGACATACAGGCAGTTCTTC
CASSHPSGTYRQFF
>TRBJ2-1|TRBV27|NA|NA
TGTGCCAGCAGTCAAAGCGTAGCGGTTTCCTACAATGAGCAGTTCTTC
CASSQSVAVSYNEQFF
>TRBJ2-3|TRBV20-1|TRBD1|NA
TGCAGTGCTCCAGACAGGGCGCAGTATTTT
CSAPDRAQYF
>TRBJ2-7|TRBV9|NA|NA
TGTGCCAGCAGCGTACGGGAATCCGGCTACGAGCAGTACTTC
CASSVRESGYEQYF
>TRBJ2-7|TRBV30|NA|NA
TGTGCCTGGAGTGGGACTGACTCCTACGAGCAGTACTTC
CAWSGTDSYEQYF
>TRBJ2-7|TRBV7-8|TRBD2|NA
TGTGCCAGCAGCTCCGTCCGAGGACAGCCGGGACTAGCGGGAGTGGAGCAGTACTTC
CASSSVRGQPGLAGVEQYF
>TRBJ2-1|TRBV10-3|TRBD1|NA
TGTGCCATCAGTGGGACAGGGAATGAGCAGTTCTTC
CAISGTGNEQFF
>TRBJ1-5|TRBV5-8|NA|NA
TGTGCCAGCAGCTTCAGGGGCCCTGGGAGCAATCAGCCCCAGCATTTT
CASSFRGPGSNQPQHF
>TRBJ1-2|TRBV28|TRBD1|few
TGTGCCAGCAGTTCCGCCTCGGGACAGGGTTGGTGGGGCTACACCTTC
CASSSASGQGWWGYTF
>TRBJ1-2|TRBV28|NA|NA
TGTGCCAGCATCAAAAGGCTGGGTTTCTATGGCTACACCTTC
CASIKRLGFYGYTF
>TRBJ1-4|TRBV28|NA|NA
TGTGCCAGCAGTTTACCAGGAGAAAAACTGTTTTTT
CASSLPGEKLFF
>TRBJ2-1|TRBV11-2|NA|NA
TGTGCCAGCAGCTTAGGGTTCAGAAACAATGAGCAGTTCTTC
CASSLGFRNNEQFF
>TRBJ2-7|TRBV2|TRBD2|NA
TGTGCCAGCCTAGCGGGCAGGCACTACGAGCAGTACTTC
CASLAGRHYEQYF
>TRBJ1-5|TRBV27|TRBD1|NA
TGTGCCAGCAGTTTAGAAGGACAGGGGTTGGGTCAGCCCCAGCATTTT
CASSLEGQGLGQPQHF
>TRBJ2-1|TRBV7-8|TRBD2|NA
TGTGCCAGCAGCTTACTAGCGGCCCCCAATGAGCAGTTCTTC
CASSLLAAPNEQFF
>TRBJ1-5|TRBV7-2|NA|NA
TGTGCCAGCGGTCAGAAAAATAGCAATCAGCCCCAGCATTTT
CASGQKNSNQPQHF
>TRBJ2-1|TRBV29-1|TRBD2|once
TGCAGCGTTGCGGTGACTAGCGGTTACAATGAGCAGTTCTTC
CSVAVTSGYNEQFF
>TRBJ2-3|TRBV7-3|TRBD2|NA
TGTGCCAGCAGCCTAGCGGGGGAGAGGACAGATACGCAGTATTTT
CASSLAGERTDTQYF
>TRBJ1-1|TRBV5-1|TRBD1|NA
TGCGCCAGCAGAACGGGACAGGGGTCCACTGAAGCTTTCTTT
CASRTGQGSTEAFF
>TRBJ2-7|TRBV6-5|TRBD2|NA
TGTGCCACCACGGGGGGGAGTCGGTACGAGCAGTACTTC
CATTGGSRYEQYF
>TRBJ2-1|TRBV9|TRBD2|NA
TGTGCCAGCAGCGTAGGGAGCGGGGGTTACAATGAGCAGTTCTTC
CASSVGSGGYNEQFF
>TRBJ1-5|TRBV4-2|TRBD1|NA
TGTGCCAGCAGCCAAAGGACAGGGGGCGGCAATCAGCCCCAGCATTTT
CASSQRTGGGNQPQHF
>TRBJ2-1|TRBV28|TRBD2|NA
TGTGCCAGCAGTTCTATTACTAGCGGGTACAATGAGCAGTTCTTC
CASSSITSGYNEQFF
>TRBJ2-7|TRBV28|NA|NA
TGTGCCAGCACCTTAAGGGCGGGGAGTCAAAGCTACGAGCAGTACTTC
CASTLRAGSQSYEQYF
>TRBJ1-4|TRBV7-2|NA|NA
TGTGCCAGCAGCGCAGGGTACCCTACTAATGAAAAACTGTTTTTT
CASSAGYPTNEKLFF
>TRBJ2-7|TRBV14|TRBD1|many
TGTGCCAGCAGCCACCTAGACAGGGATGGCGAGCAGTACTTC
CASSHLDRDGEQYF
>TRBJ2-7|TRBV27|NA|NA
TGTGCCAGCAGTTTTACGCGGGATTCCTACGAGCAGTACTTC
CASSFTRDSYEQYF
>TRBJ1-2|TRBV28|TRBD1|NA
TGTGCCAGTCTCCCAACCGGGACAGGGGGCGCTTTTGCCTATGGCTACACCTTC
CASLPTGTGGAFAYGYTF
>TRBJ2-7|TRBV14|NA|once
TGTGCCAGCAGGGTCGGCGGCGGAGCCAAGCAGTACTTC
CASRVGGGAKQYF
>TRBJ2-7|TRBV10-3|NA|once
TGTGCCATCAGTGACGTCAGAACCTACGAGCAGTACTTC
CAISDVRTYEQYF
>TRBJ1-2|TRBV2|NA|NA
TGTGCCAGCAGTGAAGTCGACAGATTTTCATATGGCTACACCTTC
CASSEVDRFSYGYTF
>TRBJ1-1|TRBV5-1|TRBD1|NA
TGCGCCAGCAGCTCAGGGGGGTACGACACTGAAGCTTTCTTT
CASSSGGYDTEAFF
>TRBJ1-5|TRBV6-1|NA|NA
TGTGCCAGCAGTGCAGCCGGGGGACTTTACAATCAGCCCCAGCATTTT
CASSAAGGLYNQPQHF
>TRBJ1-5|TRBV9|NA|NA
TGTGCCAGCAGCGCTACAGGGTTTCAGCCCCAGCATTTT
CASSATGFQPQHF
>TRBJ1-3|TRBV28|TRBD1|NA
TGTGCCAGCAGTTTACCGGACAGGGGGTCCTCCATATATTTT
CASSLPDRGSSIYF
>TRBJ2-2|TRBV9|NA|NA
TGTGCCAGCAGCGTCTCGGGGACCGGGGAGCTGTTTTTT
CASSVSGTGELFF
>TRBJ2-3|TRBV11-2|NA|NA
TGTGCCAGCAAAACCAATCGGGGTCCTAGCACAGATACGCAGTATTTT
CASKTNRGPSTDTQYF
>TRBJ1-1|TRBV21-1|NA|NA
TGTGCCAGCAGCGGTCGAACAGGGGCCACTGAAGCTTTCTTT
CASSGRTGATEAFF